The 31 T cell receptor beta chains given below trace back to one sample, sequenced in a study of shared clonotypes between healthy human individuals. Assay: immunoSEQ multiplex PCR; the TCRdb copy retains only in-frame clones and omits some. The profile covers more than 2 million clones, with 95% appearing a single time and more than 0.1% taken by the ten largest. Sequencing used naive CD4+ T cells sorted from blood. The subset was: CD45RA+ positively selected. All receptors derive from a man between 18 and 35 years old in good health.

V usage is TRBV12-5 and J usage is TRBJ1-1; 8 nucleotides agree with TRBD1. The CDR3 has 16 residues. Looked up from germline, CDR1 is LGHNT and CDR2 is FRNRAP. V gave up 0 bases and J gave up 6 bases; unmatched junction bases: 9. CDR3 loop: CASGLVLKDRVAEAFF. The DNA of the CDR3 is TGTGCTAGTGGTTTGGTCCTTAAGGACAGGGTAGCTGAAGCTTTCTTT.

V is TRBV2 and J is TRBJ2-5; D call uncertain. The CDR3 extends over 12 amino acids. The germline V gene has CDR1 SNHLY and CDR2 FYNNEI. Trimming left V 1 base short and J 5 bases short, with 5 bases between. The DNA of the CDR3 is TGTGCCAGCAGTGAAGTGTGGGAGACCCAGTACTTC. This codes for CASSEVWETQYF.

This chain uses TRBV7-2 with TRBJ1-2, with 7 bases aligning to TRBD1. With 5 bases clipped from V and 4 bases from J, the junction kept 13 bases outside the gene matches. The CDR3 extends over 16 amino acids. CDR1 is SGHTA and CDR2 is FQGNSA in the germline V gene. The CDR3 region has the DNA TGTGCCAGCAGCCCTAACTCTCAGGGGGTCCTCTATGGCTACACCTTC. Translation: CASSPNSQGVLYGYTF.

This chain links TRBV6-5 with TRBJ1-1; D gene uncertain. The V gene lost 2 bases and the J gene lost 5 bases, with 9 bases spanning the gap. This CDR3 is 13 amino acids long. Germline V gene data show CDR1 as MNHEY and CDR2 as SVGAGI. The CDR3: CASSYNRRTEAFF. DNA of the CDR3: TGTGCCAGCAGTTACAACCGGAGGACTGAAGCTTTCTTT.

This CDR3 reads CASSEGWGSRPGETQYF. The CDR3 DNA reads TGTGCCAGCAGTGAGGGTTGGGGCAGCCGCCCAGGGGAGACCCAGTACTTC. The rearrangement uses TRBV2 and TRBJ2-5; weak D call: TRBD1 (5 bases). CDR1 is SNHLY and CDR2 is FYNNEI in the germline V gene. V was trimmed by 3 bases and J by 5 bases, leaving 22 bases between them. The CDR3 length is 17 residues.

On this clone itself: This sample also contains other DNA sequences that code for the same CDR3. The chain's CDR3 is CASSSGQLNTEAFF. Here the CDR3 DNA reads TGCGCCAGCAGCTCGGGACAACTGAACACTGAAGCTTTCTTT. The chain joins TRBV5-1 to TRBJ1-1, with a possible D match to TRBD1 (6 bases). The CDR3 runs to 14 residues. The ends were cut back, 3 bases at V and 0 bases at J, with 9 bases in the middle. Germline loops: CDR1 SGHRS, CDR2 YFSETQ.

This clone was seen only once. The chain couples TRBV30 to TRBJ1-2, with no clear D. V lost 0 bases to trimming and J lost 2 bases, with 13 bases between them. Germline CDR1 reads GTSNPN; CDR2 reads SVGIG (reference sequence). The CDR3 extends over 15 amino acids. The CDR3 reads CAWSVTGSMNYGYTF. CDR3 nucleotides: TGTGCCTGGAGTGTAACGGGGTCTATGAACTATGGCTACACCTTC.

The CDR3: CASSYSGTEAFF. In DNA, the CDR3 is TGCGCCAGCAGCTACAGTGGGACTGAAGCTTTCTTT. This sequence joins TRBV5-1 and TRBJ1-1; D gene uncertain. CDR3 length: 12 amino acids. In germline, CDR1 is SGHRS, CDR2 YFSETQ. Trimming removed 3 bases from V and 5 bases from J, with 8 bases in between.

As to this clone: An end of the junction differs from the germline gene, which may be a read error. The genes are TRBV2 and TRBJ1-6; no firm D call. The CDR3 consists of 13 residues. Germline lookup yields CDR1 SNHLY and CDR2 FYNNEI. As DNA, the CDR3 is TGTGCCAGCAGCGAAGGACATAATTCACCCCTCCACTTT. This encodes CASSEGHNSPLHF.

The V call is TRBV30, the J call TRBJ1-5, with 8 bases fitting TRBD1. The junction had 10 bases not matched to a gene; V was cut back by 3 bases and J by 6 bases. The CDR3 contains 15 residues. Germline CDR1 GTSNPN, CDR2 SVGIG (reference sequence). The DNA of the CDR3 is TGTGCCTGGAGCGCCCTTACAGGGGGTGGTCAGCCCCAGCATTTT. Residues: CAWSALTGGGQPQHF. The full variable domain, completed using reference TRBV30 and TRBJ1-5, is SQTIHQWPATLVQPVGSPLSLECTVEGTSNPNLYWYRQAAGRGLQLLFYSVGIGQISSEVPQNLSASRPQDRQFILSSKKLLLSDSGFYLCAWSALTGGGQPQHFGDGTRLSIL.

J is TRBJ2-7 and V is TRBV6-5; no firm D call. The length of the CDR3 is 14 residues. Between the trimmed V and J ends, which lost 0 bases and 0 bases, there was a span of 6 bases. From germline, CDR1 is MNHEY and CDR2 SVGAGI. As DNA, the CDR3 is TGTGCCAGCAGTTACTCGAGATTCTCCTACGAGCAGTACTTC. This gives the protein CASSYSRFSYEQYF.

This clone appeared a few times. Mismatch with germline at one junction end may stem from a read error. CDR3 DNA: TGCGCCAGCAGTCCCCTTCCCGAGGGGGAACTATGGAGGGCCTTC. Amino acid sequence: CASSPLPEGELWRAF. J is TRBJ1-2 and V is TRBV5-1, with D maybe TRBD1 (6 bases). CDR1 SGHRS and CDR2 YFSETQ come from the germline V gene. This CDR3 has 15 amino acids. Using reference TRBV5-1 and TRBJ1-2 for the parts outside the CDR3, the full variable domain is KAGVTQTPRYLIKTRGQQVTLSCSPISGHRSVSWYQQTPGQGLQFLFEYFSETQRNKGNFPGRFSGRQFSNSRSEMNVSTLELGDSALYLCASSPLPEGELWRAFGSGTRLTVV.

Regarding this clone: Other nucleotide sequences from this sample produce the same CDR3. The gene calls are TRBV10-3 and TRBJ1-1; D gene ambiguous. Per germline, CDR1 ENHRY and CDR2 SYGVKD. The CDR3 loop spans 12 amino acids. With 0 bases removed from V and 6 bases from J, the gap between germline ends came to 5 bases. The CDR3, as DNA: TGTGCCATCAGTGAGTCGTTGGCTGAAGCTTTCTTT. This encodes CAISESLAEAFF.

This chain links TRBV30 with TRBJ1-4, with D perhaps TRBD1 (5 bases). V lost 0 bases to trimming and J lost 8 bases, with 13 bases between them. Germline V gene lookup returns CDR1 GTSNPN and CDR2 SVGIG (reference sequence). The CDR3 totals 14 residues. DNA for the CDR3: TGTGCCTGGAGTGTTACCAGGGTTGGCGAAAAACTGTTTTTT. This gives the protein CAWSVTRVGEKLFF.

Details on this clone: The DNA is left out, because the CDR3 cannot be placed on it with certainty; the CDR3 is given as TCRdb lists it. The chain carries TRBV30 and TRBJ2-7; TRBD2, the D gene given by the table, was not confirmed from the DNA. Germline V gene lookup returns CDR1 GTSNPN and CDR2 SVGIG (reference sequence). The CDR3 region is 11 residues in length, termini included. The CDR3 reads CAWSVGGGTYF.

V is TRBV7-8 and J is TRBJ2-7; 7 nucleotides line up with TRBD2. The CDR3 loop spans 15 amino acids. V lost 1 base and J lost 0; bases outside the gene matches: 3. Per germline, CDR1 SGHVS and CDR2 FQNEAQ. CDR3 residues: CASSLVGGGSYEQYF. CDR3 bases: TGTGCCAGCAGCTTAGTTGGCGGGGGCTCCTACGAGCAGTACTTC.

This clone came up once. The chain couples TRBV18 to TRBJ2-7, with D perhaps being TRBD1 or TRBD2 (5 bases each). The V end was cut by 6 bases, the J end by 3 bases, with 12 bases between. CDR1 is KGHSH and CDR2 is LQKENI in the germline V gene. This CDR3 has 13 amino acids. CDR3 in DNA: TGTGCCAGCTCGCCCCGGGGCCACTACGAGCAGTACTTC. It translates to CASSPRGHYEQYF.

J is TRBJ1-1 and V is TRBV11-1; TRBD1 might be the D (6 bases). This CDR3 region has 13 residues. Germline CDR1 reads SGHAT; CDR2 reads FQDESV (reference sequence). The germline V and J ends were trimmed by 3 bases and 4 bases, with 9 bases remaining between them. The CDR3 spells CASSLIQGTEAFF. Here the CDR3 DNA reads TGTGCCAGCAGCTTGATACAGGGCACTGAAGCTTTCTTT.

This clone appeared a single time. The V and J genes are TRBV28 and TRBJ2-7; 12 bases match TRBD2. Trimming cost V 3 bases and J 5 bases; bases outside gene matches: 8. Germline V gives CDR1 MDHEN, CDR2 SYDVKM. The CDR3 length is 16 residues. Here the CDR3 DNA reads TGTGCCAGCAGTTTTGTGACTAGCGGGAGTACCCACGAGCAGTACTTC. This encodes CASSFVTSGSTHEQYF. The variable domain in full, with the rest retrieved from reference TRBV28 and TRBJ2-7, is DVKVTQSSRYLVKRTGEKVFLECVQDMDHENMFWYRQDPGLGLRLIYFSYDVKMKEKGDIPEGYSVSREKKERFSLILESASTNQTSMYLCASSFVTSGSTHEQYFGPGTRLTVT.

The CDR3 sequence: CASSVEGDNNSPLHF. DNA of the CDR3: TGTGCCAGCAGTGTGGAAGGGGACAATAATTCACCCCTCCACTTT. This sequence joins TRBV2 and TRBJ1-6, with D possibly being TRBD1 (6 bases). Germline lookup yields CDR1 SNHLY and CDR2 FYNNEI. This CDR3 is 15 amino acids long. The germline V and J ends were trimmed by 4 bases and 5 bases, with 12 bases remaining between them.

The CDR3 nucleotides are TGTGCCAGCAGCTTGGTTGGCTTCACGGCCTACAATGAGCAGTTCTTC. This sequence encodes CASSLVGFTAYNEQFF. The chain employs TRBV5-6 and TRBJ2-1; the D is unclear. The V gene lost 0 bases and the J gene lost 2 bases, with 12 bases spanning the gap. CDR1 is SGHDT and CDR2 is YYEEEE in the germline V gene. CDR3 length equals 16 residues.

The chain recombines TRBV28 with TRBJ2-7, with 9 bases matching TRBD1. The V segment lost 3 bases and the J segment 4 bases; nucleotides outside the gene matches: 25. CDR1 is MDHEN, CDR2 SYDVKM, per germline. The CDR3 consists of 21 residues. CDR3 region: CASSFSLLLQGLGTGNYEQYF. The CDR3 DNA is TGTGCCAGCAGTTTCTCCTTATTACTCCAAGGTTTAGGGACAGGGAATTACGAGCAGTACTTC.

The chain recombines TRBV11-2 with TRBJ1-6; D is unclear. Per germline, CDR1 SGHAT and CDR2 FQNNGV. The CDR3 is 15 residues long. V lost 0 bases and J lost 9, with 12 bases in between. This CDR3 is CASSLEGGKGSPLHF. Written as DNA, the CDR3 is TGTGCCAGCAGCTTAGAGGGAGGGAAAGGTTCACCCCTCCACTTT.

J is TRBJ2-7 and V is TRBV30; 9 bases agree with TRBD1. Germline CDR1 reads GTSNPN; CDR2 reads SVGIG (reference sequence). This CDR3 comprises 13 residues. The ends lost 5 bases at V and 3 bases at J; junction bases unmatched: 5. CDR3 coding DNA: TGTGCCTGGGACCGGGACAGGGACTACGAGCAGTACTTC. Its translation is CAWDRDRDYEQYF.

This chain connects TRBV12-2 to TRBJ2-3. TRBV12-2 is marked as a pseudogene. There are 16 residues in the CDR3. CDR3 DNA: TGTGCAAGTCGCCCTAAGGGCGCGGCTAGCACAGATACGCAGTATTTT. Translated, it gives CASRPKGAASTDTQYF.

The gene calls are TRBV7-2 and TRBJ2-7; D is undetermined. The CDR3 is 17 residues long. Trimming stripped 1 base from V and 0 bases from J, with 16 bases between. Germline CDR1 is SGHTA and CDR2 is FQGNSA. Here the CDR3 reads CASSLVLGKLRSYEQYF. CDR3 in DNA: TGTGCCAGCAGCTTAGTATTGGGCAAACTCCGCTCCTACGAGCAGTACTTC.

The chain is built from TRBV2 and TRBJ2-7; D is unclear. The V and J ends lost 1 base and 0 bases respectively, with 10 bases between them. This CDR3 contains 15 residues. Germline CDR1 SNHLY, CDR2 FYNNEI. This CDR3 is CASSEDMWSSYEQYF. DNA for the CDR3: TGTGCCAGCAGTGAAGACATGTGGAGCTCCTACGAGCAGTACTTC.

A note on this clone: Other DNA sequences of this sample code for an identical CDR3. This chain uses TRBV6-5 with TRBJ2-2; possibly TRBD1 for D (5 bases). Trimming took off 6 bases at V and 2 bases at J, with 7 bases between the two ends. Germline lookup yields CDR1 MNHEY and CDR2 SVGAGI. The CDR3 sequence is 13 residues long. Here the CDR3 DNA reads TGTGCCAGCAGGGGGCCAAACACCGGGGAGCTGTTTTTT. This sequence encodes CASRGPNTGELFF.

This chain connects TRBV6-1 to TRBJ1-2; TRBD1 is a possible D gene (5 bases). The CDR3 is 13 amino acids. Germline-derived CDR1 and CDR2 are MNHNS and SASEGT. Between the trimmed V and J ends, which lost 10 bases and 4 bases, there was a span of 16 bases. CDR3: CATQRDAPYGYTF. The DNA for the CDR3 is TGTGCCACCCAACGGGACGCTCCCTATGGCTACACCTTC.

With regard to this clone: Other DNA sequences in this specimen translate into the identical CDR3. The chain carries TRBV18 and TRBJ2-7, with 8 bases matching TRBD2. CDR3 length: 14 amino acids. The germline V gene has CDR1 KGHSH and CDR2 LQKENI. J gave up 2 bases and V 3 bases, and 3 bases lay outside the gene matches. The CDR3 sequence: CASSPGREAYEQYF. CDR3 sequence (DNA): TGTGCCAGCTCACCGGGGCGGGAGGCCTACGAGCAGTACTTC.

The CDR3 DNA follows: TGCGCCAGCAGCCCCCGCGAGCTGAACACTGAAGCTTTCTTT. This encodes CASSPRELNTEAFF. V gene TRBV5-1 combines with J gene TRBJ1-1, with no clear D. V was pared by 4 bases and J by 0 bases, with 10 bases between. Germline V gives CDR1 SGHRS, CDR2 YFSETQ. CDR3 length: 14 residues.